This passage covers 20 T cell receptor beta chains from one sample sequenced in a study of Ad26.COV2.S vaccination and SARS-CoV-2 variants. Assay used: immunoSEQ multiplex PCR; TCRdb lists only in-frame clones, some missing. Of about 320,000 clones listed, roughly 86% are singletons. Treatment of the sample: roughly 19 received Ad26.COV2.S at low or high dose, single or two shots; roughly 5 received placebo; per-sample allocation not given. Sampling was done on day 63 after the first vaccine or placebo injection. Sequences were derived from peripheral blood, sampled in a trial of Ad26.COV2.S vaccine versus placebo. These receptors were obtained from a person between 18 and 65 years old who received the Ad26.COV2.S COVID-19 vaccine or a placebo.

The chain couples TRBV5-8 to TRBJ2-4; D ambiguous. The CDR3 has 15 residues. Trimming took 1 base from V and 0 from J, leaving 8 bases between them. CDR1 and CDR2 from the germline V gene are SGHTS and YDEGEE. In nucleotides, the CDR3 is TGTGCCAGCAGCTTGAGGGCCTTAGCCAAAAACATTCAGTACTTC. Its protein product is CASSLRALAKNIQYF.

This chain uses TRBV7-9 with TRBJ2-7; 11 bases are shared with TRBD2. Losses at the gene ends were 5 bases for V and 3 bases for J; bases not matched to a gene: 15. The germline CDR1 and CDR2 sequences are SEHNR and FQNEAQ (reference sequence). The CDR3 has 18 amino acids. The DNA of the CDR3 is TGTGCCAGCAGCGCAACGGGAGCCCGGACTAGCGGGTTCTACGAGCAGTACTTC. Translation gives CASSATGARTSGFYEQYF.

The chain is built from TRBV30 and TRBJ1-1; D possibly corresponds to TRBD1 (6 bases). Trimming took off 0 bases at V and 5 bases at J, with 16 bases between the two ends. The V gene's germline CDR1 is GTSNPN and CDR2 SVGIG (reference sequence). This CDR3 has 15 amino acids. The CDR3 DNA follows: TGTGCCTGGAGTGTACTCCCGGGGGGCGGGACTGAAGCTTTCTTT. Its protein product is CAWSVLPGGGTEAFF.

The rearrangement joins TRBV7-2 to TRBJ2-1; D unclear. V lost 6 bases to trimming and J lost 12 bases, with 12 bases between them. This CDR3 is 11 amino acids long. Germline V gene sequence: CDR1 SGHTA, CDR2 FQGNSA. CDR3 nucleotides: TGTGCCAGCAGTCAAGGGTCTGGGCAGTTCTTC. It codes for CASSQGSGQFF.

Here the CDR3 DNA reads TGCGCCAGCAGCTTGGAGGCAGATTACAATGAGCAGTTCTTC. It encodes CASSLEADYNEQFF. This sequence joins TRBV5-1 and TRBJ2-1; D unclear. Germline lookup yields CDR1 SGHRS and CDR2 YFSETQ. CDR3 length equals 14 residues. Trimming removed 0 bases at V and 4 bases at J, with 8 bases between.

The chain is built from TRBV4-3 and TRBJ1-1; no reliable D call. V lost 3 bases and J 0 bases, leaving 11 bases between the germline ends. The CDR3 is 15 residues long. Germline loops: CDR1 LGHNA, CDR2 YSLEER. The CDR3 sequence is CASSHSWNVNTEAFF. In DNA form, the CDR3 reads TGCGCCAGCAGCCATTCGTGGAACGTGAACACTGAAGCTTTCTTT.

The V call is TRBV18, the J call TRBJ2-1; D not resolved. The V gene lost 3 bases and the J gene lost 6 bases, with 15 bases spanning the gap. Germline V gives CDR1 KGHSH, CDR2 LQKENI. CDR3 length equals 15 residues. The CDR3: CASSPSSVVGNEQFF. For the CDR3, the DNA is TGTGCCAGCTCACCCTCCTCAGTGGTGGGCAATGAGCAGTTCTTC.

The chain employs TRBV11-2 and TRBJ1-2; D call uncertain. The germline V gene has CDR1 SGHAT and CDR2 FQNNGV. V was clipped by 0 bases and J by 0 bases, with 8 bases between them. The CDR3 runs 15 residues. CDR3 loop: CASSLEVKPNYGYTF. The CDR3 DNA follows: TGTGCCAGCAGCTTAGAGGTGAAACCTAACTATGGCTACACCTTC.

For the CDR3, the DNA is TGCGCCAGCAGTTTGTCGAGGGGCTTAGGGTCACCCCTCCACTTT. Its protein product is CASSLSRGLGSPLHF. The chain employs TRBV5-1 and TRBJ1-6; possible D gene TRBD1, 5 bases. CDR1 is SGHRS and CDR2 is YFSETQ in the germline V gene. The CDR3 loop spans 15 amino acids. Trimming removed 5 bases from V and 10 bases from J, with 19 bases in between.

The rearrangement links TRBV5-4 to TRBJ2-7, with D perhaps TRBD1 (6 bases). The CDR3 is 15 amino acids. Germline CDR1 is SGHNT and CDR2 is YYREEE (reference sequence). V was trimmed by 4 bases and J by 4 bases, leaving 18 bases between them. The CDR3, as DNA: TGTGCCAGCAGCCCTACAGGGATGGATGGGTACGAGCAGTACTTC. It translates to CASSPTGMDGYEQYF.

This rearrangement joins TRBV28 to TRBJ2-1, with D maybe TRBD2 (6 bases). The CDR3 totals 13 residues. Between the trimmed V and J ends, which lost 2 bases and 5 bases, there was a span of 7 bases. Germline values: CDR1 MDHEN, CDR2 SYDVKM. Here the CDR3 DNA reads TGTGCCAGCAGTTTACCGGGAGACAATGAGCAGTTCTTC. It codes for CASSLPGDNEQFF.

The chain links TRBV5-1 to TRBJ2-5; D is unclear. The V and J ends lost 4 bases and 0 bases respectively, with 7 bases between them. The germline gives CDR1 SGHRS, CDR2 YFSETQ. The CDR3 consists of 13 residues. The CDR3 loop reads CASSTMYQETQYF. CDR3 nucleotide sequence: TGCGCCAGCAGCACGATGTACCAAGAGACCCAGTACTTC.

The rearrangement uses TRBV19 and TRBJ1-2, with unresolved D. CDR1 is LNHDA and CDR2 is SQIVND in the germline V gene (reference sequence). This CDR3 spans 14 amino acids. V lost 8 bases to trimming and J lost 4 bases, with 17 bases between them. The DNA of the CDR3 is TGTGCCAGTGTAAGTTTGGGAGGAATCTATGGCTACACCTTC. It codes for CASVSLGGIYGYTF.

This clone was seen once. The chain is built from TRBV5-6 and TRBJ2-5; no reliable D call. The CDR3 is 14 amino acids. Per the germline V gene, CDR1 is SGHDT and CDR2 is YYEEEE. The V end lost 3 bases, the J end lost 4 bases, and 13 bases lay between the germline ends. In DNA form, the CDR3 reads TGTGCCAGCAGCTCCGGCCCCATTGGAGAGACCCAGTACTTC. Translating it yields CASSSGPIGETQYF.

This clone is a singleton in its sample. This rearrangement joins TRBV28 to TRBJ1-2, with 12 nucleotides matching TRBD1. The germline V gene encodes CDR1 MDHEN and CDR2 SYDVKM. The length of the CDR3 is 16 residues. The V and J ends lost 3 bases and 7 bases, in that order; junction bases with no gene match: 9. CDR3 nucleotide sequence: TGTGCCAGCAGTTTGTTGCCGGGACAGGGGGCTGTTGGCTACACCTTC. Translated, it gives CASSLLPGQGAVGYTF.

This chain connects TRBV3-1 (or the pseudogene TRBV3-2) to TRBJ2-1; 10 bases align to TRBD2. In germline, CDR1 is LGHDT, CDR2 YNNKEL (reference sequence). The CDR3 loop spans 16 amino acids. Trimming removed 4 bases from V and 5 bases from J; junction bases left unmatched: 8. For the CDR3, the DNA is TGTGCCAGCAGCCTTCGTCGGACTAGCGGCCACAATGAGCAGTTCTTC. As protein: CASSLRRTSGHNEQFF.

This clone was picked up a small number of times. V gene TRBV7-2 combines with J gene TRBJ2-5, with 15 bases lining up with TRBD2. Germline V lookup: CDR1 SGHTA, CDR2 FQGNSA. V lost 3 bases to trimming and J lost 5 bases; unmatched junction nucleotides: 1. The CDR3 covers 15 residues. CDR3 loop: CASSFGLAGGETQYF. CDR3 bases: TGTGCCAGCAGCTTCGGACTAGCGGGGGGGGAGACCCAGTACTTC.

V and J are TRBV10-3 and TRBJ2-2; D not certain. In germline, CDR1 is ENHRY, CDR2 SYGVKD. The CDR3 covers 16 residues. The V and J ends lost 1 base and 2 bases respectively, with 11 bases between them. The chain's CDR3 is CAISELVTDNTGELFF. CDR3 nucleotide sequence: TGTGCCATCAGTGAGTTAGTGACGGACAACACCGGGGAGCTGTTTTTT.

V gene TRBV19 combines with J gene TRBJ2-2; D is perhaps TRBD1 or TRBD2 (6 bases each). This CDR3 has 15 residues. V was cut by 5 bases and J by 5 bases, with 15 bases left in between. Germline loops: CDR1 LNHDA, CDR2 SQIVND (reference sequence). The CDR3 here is CASSGGYRVTGELFF. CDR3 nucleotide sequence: TGTGCCAGTAGTGGGGGGTACAGGGTAACCGGGGAGCTGTTTTTT.

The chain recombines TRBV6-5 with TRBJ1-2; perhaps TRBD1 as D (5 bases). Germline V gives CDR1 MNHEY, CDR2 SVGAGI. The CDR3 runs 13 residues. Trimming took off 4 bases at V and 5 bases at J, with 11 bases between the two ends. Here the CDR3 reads CASSSGSWYGYTF. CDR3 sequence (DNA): TGTGCCAGCAGTTCAGGGTCGTGGTATGGCTACACCTTC.